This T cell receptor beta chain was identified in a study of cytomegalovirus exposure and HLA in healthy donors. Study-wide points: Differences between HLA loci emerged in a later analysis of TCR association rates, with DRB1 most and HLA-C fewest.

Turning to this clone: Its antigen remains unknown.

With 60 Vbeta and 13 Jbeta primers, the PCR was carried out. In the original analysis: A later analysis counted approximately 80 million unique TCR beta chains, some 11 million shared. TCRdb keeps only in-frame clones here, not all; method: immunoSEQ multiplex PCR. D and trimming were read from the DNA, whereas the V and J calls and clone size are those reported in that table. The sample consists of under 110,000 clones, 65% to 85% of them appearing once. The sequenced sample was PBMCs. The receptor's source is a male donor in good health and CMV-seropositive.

The DNA for the CDR3 is TGTGCCAGCAGCCCCAGGGGACAGGGGACCTACGAGCAGTACTTC. It specifies CASSPRGQGTYEQYF. The chain recombines TRBV7-6 with TRBJ2-7, with 10 positions matching TRBD1. The CDR3 has 15 residues. Unmatched junction bases numbered 6, after V lost 5 bases and J lost 2 bases. Germline V gene lookup returns CDR1 SGHVS and CDR2 FNYEAQ.